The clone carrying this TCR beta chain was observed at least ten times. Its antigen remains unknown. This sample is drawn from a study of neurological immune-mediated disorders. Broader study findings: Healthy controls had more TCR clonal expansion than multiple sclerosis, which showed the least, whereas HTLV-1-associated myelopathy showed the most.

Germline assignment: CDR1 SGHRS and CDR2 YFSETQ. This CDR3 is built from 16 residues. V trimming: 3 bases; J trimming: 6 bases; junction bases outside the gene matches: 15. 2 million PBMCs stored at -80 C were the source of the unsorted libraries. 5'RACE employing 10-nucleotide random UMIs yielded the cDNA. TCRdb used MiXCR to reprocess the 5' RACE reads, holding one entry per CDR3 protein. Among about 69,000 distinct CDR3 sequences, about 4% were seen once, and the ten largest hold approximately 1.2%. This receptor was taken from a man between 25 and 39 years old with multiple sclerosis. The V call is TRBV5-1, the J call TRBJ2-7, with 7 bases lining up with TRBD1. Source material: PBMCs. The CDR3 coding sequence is TGCGCCAGCAGCTCCGATCCCACAGGGGCTTGGGCCGAGCAGTACTTC. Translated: CASSSDPTGAWAEQYF.